This entry features one T cell receptor beta chain sequence. These data originate in a study of blood T cell repertoires in COVID-19. Study details: Sites across the United States, Italy and Spain contributed samples from acute and convalescent COVID-19.

A Seattle source enrolled patients during active infection and followed them longitudinally. The V and J ends lost 5 bases and 5 bases respectively, with 12 bases between them. The CDR3 extends over 13 amino acids. In germline, CDR1 is SGHTA, CDR2 FQGNSA. Methods used by the authors: For nucleated cells, counts were estimated from reference gene primer amplification. Profiled with immunoSEQ multiplex PCR; TCRdb holds only in-frame clones, not every one. Clone size and V and J calls were adopted from that table, with D and trimming inferred from the DNA. This sample carries around 260,000 clones, 80% to 85% of them seen once, and the ten largest clones take approximately 15%.

Material: peripheral blood. The clonotype originates from a person aged 65-85 years with COVID-19, enrolled during active disease. V is TRBV7-2 and J is TRBJ1-2; D is uncertain. CDR3 nucleotide sequence: TGTGCCAGCAGCCCGGACTCCTTATATGGCTACACCTTC. As protein: CASSPDSLYGYTF.